Following are 10 T cell receptor beta chains from one sample sequenced in a study of T cells in Graves' hyperthyroidism and ophthalmopathy. Regions amplified from RNA transcripts were the TCR beta CDR3 regions. The TCR CDR3 first-round RT-PCR relied on the HTBI primer set. TCRdb processed the multiplex PCR reads anew with MiXCR; each CDR3 protein has one entry. The table shows around 300,000 distinct CDR3 sequences, with about an eighth occurring only once. Sequencing was done on a sample of blood. The receptors come from a woman aged 30 to 39 with Graves' hyperthyroidism that later progressed to Graves' ophthalmopathy.

This clonotype showed up many times. The chain couples TRBV12-3 or TRBV12-4 to TRBJ2-5; 15 positions match TRBD2. The CDR3 has 20 residues. After removal of 1 base from V and 1 base from J, the junction contained 10 bases not matched to a gene. The CDR3 region has the DNA TGTGCCAGCAGTTTAGGGACTAGCGGGAGGGACCCGGGGACCCAAGAGACCCAGTACTTC. Encoded protein: CASSLGTSGRDPGTQETQYF.

Ten or more counts support this clonotype. The chain has TRBV6-2 or TRBV6-3 and TRBJ2-1, with D possibly TRBD2 on 5 matching bases. With 7 bases removed from V and 6 bases from J, the gap between germline ends came to 19 bases. Germline V gene lookup returns CDR1 MNHEY and CDR2 SVGEGT. CDR3 length equals 15 residues. The CDR3 bases are TGTGCCAGCAAAGACCTACGGGATCTAGGCAATGAGCAGTTCTTC. It codes for CASKDLRDLGNEQFF.

This clonotype was picked up a small number of times. The J gene is TRBJ2-7, the V gene TRBV2; no clear D gene. V lost 8 bases to trimming and J lost 4 bases, with 9 bases between them. CDR3 length: 11 amino acids. Per germline, CDR1 SNHLY and CDR2 FYNNEI. CDR3 amino acids: CASLREYEQYF. In DNA, the CDR3 is TGTGCCAGCCTCAGAGAATACGAGCAGTACTTC.

The chain employs TRBV20-1 and TRBJ2-3; maybe TRBD2 (5 bases). CDR1 is DFQATT, CDR2 SNEGSKA, per germline (reference sequence). Trimming cost V 7 bases and J 9 bases, with 11 bases left between them. The CDR3 is 10 residues long. CDR3 DNA: TGCAGTGTGGAGTGGGAGACGCAGTATTTT. It specifies CSVEWETQYF.

This clonotype was detected ten times or more. The chain combines TRBV6-5 with TRBJ2-7, with a tentative D call TRBD2 (6 bases). Trimming took 0 bases from V and 0 from J, leaving 9 bases between them. CDR1 and CDR2 from the germline V gene are MNHEY and SVGAGI. The length of the CDR3 is 15 residues. CDR3 amino acids: CASSYSSGSSYEQYF. In DNA form, the CDR3 reads TGTGCCAGCAGTTACTCTAGCGGAAGCTCCTACGAGCAGTACTTC.

This clonotype was found a few times. The V gene is TRBV6-1, the J gene TRBJ1-4, with D uncertain. The germline V and J ends were trimmed by 5 bases and 4 bases, with 11 bases remaining between them. Germline assignment: CDR1 MNHNS and CDR2 SASEGT. The CDR3 has 14 amino acids. In DNA form, the CDR3 reads TGTGCCAGCAGTTATCAGGCTTTTAATGAAAAACTGTTTTTT. It specifies CASSYQAFNEKLFF.

This clonotype showed up many times. The chain is built from TRBV28 and TRBJ1-5; maybe TRBD1 (5 bases). The V end was cut by 6 bases, the J end by 0 bases, with 12 bases between. There are 15 residues in the CDR3. In germline, CDR1 is MDHEN, CDR2 SYDVKM. CDR3 sequence (DNA): TGTGCCAGCAGCCGGGACGGGTATAGCAATCAGCCCCAGCATTTT. Protein sequence: CASSRDGYSNQPQHF.

This clonotype was detected only a few times. V is TRBV30 and J is TRBJ2-7, with D unclear. The ends were cut back, 1 base at V and 4 bases at J, with 5 bases in the middle. The CDR3 totals 11 residues. Germline CDR1 and CDR2: GTSNPN and SVGIG (reference sequence). The CDR3 loop is CAWSGQYEQYF. The CDR3 bases are TGTGCCTGGAGTGGGCAGTACGAGCAGTACTTC. Filled out from reference TRBV30 and TRBJ2-7, the complete variable domain reads SQTIHQWPATLVQPVGSPLSLECTVEGTSNPNLYWYRQAAGRGLQLLFYSVGIGQISSEVPQNLSASRPQDRQFILSSKKLLLSDSGFYLCAWSGQYEQYFGPGTRLTVT.

The chain recombines TRBV27 with TRBJ2-2; possible D gene TRBD2, 5 bases. Trimming pared 3 bases from V and 5 bases from J, leaving 13 bases between. The CDR3 covers 15 residues. CDR1 MNHEY and CDR2 SMNVEV come from the germline V gene (reference sequence). CDR3 sequence: CASSFIPPGTGELFF. The CDR3 bases are TGTGCCAGCAGTTTTATACCGCCGGGGACCGGGGAGCTGTTTTTT.

The chain recombines TRBV11-3 with TRBJ2-7; 14 positions match TRBD2. Germline-derived CDR1 and CDR2 are SGHNT and YENEEA. CDR3 length equals 15 residues. With 4 bases clipped from V and 6 bases from J, the junction kept 5 bases outside the gene matches. The CDR3 sequence is CASSSGLAGEAEQYF. The CDR3 region has the DNA TGTGCCAGCAGCTCGGGACTAGCGGGAGAAGCCGAGCAGTACTTC. Full variable domain (remainder filled in from reference TRBV11-3 and TRBJ2-7): EAGVVQSPRYKIIEKKQPVAFWCNPISGHNTLYWYLQNLGQGPELLIRYENEEAVDDSQLPKDRFSAERLKGVDSTLKIQPAELGDSAVYLCASSSGLAGEAEQYFGPGTRLTVT.